The next 16 T cell receptor beta chains were all read from a single sample in a study of vaccination and CD4 T cells after COVID-19. For these TCRs, the target antigens are not known. Sequence data for DNA of cultured CD4+ T cells were generated by the Oncomine TCR Beta short-read assay. TCRdb re-analysed the PCR reads in MiXCR, keeping a single row per CDR3 protein. This sample carries roughly 18,000 distinct CDR3 sequences, around 70% of them seen once, and the ten largest clones take around 5.4%. Treatment here: roughly ten-day PBMC culture with coronavirus spike peptide pools or control peptides (ViraFEST assay). Sequences were obtained from CD4+ T cells from blood, cultured in vitro. Receptor source: a human donor who had recovered from COVID-19.

This clonotype was picked up one time. The chain links TRBV4-2 to TRBJ2-7; 10 bases agree with TRBD2. This CDR3 has 18 residues. CDR1 is LGHNA, CDR2 YNFKEQ, per germline. Unmatched junction bases numbered 13, after V lost 1 base and J lost 4 bases. This CDR3 is CASSQVRLAGVSGYEQYF. DNA of the CDR3: TGTGCCAGCAGCCAAGTACGCCTAGCGGGAGTCTCCGGGTACGAGCAGTACTTC.

This clonotype turned up a few times. The chain links TRBV11-2 to TRBJ1-5; D is undetermined. Trimming removed 2 bases at V and 0 bases at J, with 8 bases between. CDR3 length: 15 residues. In germline, CDR1 is SGHAT, CDR2 FQNNGV. The DNA for the CDR3 is TGTGCCAGCAGCTTAACACCCAATAGCAATCAGCCCCAGCATTTT. Its translation is CASSLTPNSNQPQHF.

This clonotype appeared a few times. The chain recombines TRBV11-2 with TRBJ1-1; a possible D gene is TRBD1 (6 bases). Trimming left V 6 bases short and J 3 bases short, with 11 bases between. Germline V gene lookup returns CDR1 SGHAT and CDR2 FQNNGV. CDR3 length equals 13 residues. The CDR3 DNA sequence: TGTGCCAGCAGACCTACAGGGTACACTGAAGCTTTCTTT. Translated, it gives CASRPTGYTEAFF.

The V and J genes are TRBV6-1 and TRBJ1-2, with 7 positions matching TRBD1. The CDR3 is made up of 13 amino acids. V dropped 4 bases and J dropped 5; count of bases not matched to a gene: 4. Germline assignment: CDR1 MNHNS and CDR2 SASEGT. Written as DNA, the CDR3 is TGTGCCAGCAGTGGGGGACAGATATATGGCTACACCTTC. It yields the protein CASSGGQIYGYTF.

In regard to this clonotype: The conserved phenylalanine or tryptophan is not found at the CDR3 terminus, so this likely reflects a read error. The rearrangement joins TRBV7-6 to TRBJ2-3, with no clear D. Germline lookup yields CDR1 SGHVS and CDR2 FNYEAQ. The CDR3 sequence is 14 residues long. Trimming took 1 base from V and 6 from J, leaving 11 bases between them. The CDR3 is CASSLDTVRDTQYL. DNA for the CDR3: TGTGCCAGCAGCTTAGATACGGTCCGGGATACGCAGTATCTT.

The chain combines TRBV19 with TRBJ2-3; D could derive from TRBD1 or TRBD2 (5 bases each). V was clipped by 6 bases and J by 5 bases, with 18 bases between them. The CDR3 has 15 residues. The germline gives CDR1 LNHDA, CDR2 SQIVND (reference sequence). DNA of the CDR3: TGTGCCAGTAGACCGGGACCGGGGCGCGGAGATACGCAGTATTTT. It yields the protein CASRPGPGRGDTQYF.

This clonotype was detected only a few times. The J gene is TRBJ1-1, the V gene TRBV6-5; TRBD1 is a possible D gene (6 bases). V was shortened by 2 bases and J by 5 bases, with 15 bases between the two germline ends. From germline, CDR1 is MNHEY and CDR2 SVGAGI. The CDR3 runs 15 residues. The DNA for the CDR3 is TGTGCCAGCAGTTACGGTCGGGGGCGGGGAACTGAAGCTTTCTTT. Its protein product is CASSYGRGRGTEAFF.

In this sample, this clonotype turned up a few times. This chain uses TRBV30 with TRBJ1-6, with D uncertain. CDR3 length: 15 amino acids. V lost 3 bases, J lost 5 bases, and 14 bases lay in between. Germline values: CDR1 GTSNPN, CDR2 SVGIG (reference sequence). The CDR3 coding sequence is TGTGCCTGGAGGGACCGGGAGCTAAATAATTCACCCCTCCACTTT. Amino acids: CAWRDRELNNSPLHF.

A few counts support this clonotype. This chain joins TRBV27 and TRBJ1-5; the D gene is possibly TRBD1 (6 bases). V was pared by 5 bases and J by 2 bases, with 13 bases between. The CDR3 loop spans 15 amino acids. The germline V gene has CDR1 MNHEY and CDR2 SMNVEV (reference sequence). The CDR3 region has the DNA TGTGCCAGCAGTACTGCCCCAGGGGGCAATCAGCCCCAGCATTTT. It translates to CASSTAPGGNQPQHF.

CDR3 residues: CASRRGRAYEQYF. The CDR3 DNA reads TGTGCCAGTCGGCGAGGGAGGGCCTACGAGCAGTACTTC. V usage is TRBV7-2 and J usage is TRBJ2-7; 7 nucleotides line up with TRBD2. The germline V gene has CDR1 SGHTA and CDR2 FQGNSA. Trimming cost V 9 bases and J 2 bases; bases outside gene matches: 7. The CDR3 extends over 13 amino acids.

V is TRBV27 and J is TRBJ2-2, with D unclear. The germline V and J ends were trimmed by 7 bases and 0 bases, with 12 bases remaining between them. The CDR3 extends over 15 amino acids. CDR1 and CDR2 (germline): MNHEY, SMNVEV (reference sequence). CDR3 amino acids: CASITHGTNTGELFF. DNA of the CDR3: TGTGCCAGCATTACCCATGGGACGAACACCGGGGAGCTGTTTTTT.

The chain combines TRBV24-1 with TRBJ2-2, with TRBD1 matching over 8 bases. Germline V gene sequence: CDR1 KGHDR, CDR2 SFDVKD. The CDR3 is 18 residues long. The V gene end was trimmed by 2 bases and the J gene end by 1 base; junction bases not matched to a gene: 8. CDR3 region: CATSDSWGTGRNTGELFF. The DNA of the CDR3 is TGTGCCACCAGTGATTCGTGGGGGACAGGCAGGAACACCGGGGAGCTGTTTTTT.

The chain has TRBV25-1 and TRBJ2-5; unclear D gene. Germline values: CDR1 MGHDK, CDR2 SYGVNS. The CDR3 is 12 amino acids. Trimming took off 5 bases at V and 0 bases at J, with 4 bases between the two ends. This CDR3 reads CASSQYQETQYF. In DNA, the CDR3 is TGTGCCAGCAGTCAGTACCAAGAGACCCAGTACTTC.

The J gene is TRBJ2-2, the V gene TRBV18, with 15 bases fitting TRBD2. The CDR3 length is 18 residues. Looked up from germline, CDR1 is KGHSH and CDR2 is LQKENI. Trimming cost V 2 bases and J 0 bases; bases outside gene matches: 1. CDR3 sequence: CASSPRTSGRANTGELFF. CDR3 in DNA: TGTGCCAGCTCACCAAGGACTAGCGGGAGGGCGAACACCGGGGAGCTGTTTTTT. The variable domain in full, completed from reference TRBV18 and TRBJ2-2, reads NAGVMQNPRHLVRRRGQEARLRCSPMKGHSHVYWYRQLPEEGLKFMVYLQKENIIDESGMPKERFSAEFPKEGPSILRIQQVVRGDSAAYFCASSPRTSGRANTGELFFGEGSRLTVL.

This clonotype has only a few counts. V is TRBV7-9 and J is TRBJ2-5, with D perhaps TRBD1 or TRBD2 (5 bases each). Germline V CDR1 and CDR2: SEHNR, FQNEAQ (reference sequence). Deletions cut 3 bases from V and 5 bases from J, with 13 bases between. The CDR3 sequence is 14 residues long. The CDR3 DNA follows: TGTGCCAGCAGCTTTGGGACCCCTGGGGAGACCCAGTACTTC. It yields the protein CASSFGTPGETQYF.

This sequence joins TRBV6-5 and TRBJ1-5; 7 bases agree with TRBD1. The germline CDR1 and CDR2 sequences are MNHEY and SVGAGI. This CDR3 is built from 15 residues. V gave up 0 bases and J gave up 5 bases; unmatched junction bases: 4. The CDR3 region is CASSYSQGEDQPQHF. Here the CDR3 DNA reads TGTGCCAGCAGTTACTCGCAGGGGGAGGATCAGCCCCAGCATTTT.